The 15 T cell receptor beta chains below all came from one sample that was sequenced in a study of human T cells and chemical hapten exposure (dated by TCRdb to about 2021). Receptor libraries were prepared by RACE. Sequencing instrument: NextSeq 500. The raw public reads went through TCRdb reprocessing: fastp at Q25, MiXCR clone calling, in-frame beta chains kept. Rows with a matching CDR3 protein are joined into one entry that keeps the most common DNA and genes. The sample table lists fewer than 85,000 distinct CDR3 sequences, about a tenth of them with a count of one. The ten most abundant clones make up roughly 2.5% of the sample. The time point label of this sample denotes: patch test 2, 6 weeks after DPC sensitization. Sample treatment or condition, as interpreted from the label and publication: therapeutic diphenylcyclopropenone sensitization with weekly scalp DPC. This material consisted of whole blood, taken in connection with sensitization to the hapten diphenylcyclopropenone (DPC). These TCRs come from a woman aged 25 to 39 with alopecia areata. Some clones in this sample may be carry-over from other donors' samples.

This clonotype was counted ten times or more. The chain combines TRBV11-2 with TRBJ2-5, with D perhaps matching TRBD1 or TRBD2 (5 bases each). Germline CDR1 reads SGHAT; CDR2 reads FQNNGV. The CDR3 spans 13 residues. Trimming cost V 5 bases and J 0 bases, with 7 bases left between them. The CDR3: CASSLGHQETQYF. For the CDR3, the DNA is TGTGCCAGCAGCCTGGGACACCAAGAGACCCAGTACTTC.

This clonotype was observed at least ten times. V is TRBV12-3 or TRBV12-4 and J is TRBJ2-3, with TRBD2 identical over 9 bases. Germline trimming cut 6 bases from V and 4 bases from J; bases unmatched to any gene: 11. This CDR3 comprises 16 residues. The CDR3, as DNA: TGTGCCAGCAGCTTTACGGCGGGAGGGCCTCCAGATACGCAGTATTTT. Translating it yields CASSFTAGGPPDTQYF.

This clonotype has a count of ten or more. The chain links TRBV12-3 or TRBV12-4 to TRBJ1-4, with D hard to call. The length of the CDR3 is 11 residues. V lost 7 bases and J lost 6, with 6 bases in between. The CDR3 DNA reads TGTGCCAGCAAAAGGGATGAAAAACTGTTTTTT. This encodes CASKRDEKLFF.

This chain uses TRBV6-6 with TRBJ2-3; D unresolved. This CDR3 spans 13 amino acids. Germline CDR1 is MNHNY and CDR2 is SVGAGI (reference sequence). V gave up 0 bases and J gave up 5 bases, with 6 bases separating them. CDR3 loop: CASSYSLLDTQYF. The CDR3 nucleotides are TGTGCCAGCAGTTACTCCCTCCTAGATACGCAGTATTTT.

This clonotype was observed at least ten times. This chain connects TRBV5-1 to TRBJ2-1; D is unclear. Germline V gene sequence: CDR1 SGHRS, CDR2 YFSETQ. The CDR3 length is 16 residues. V gave up 0 bases and J gave up 0 bases, with 10 bases separating them. Written as DNA, the CDR3 is TGCGCCAGCAGCTTGGCCGGGCCTAGCTCCTACAATGAGCAGTTCTTC. It yields the protein CASSLAGPSSYNEQFF.

This clonotype was seen at least ten times. The chain uses TRBV12-3 or TRBV12-4 and TRBJ2-5; D tentatively reads TRBD1 or TRBD2 (7 bases each). The CDR3 has 14 residues. Trimming cost V 2 bases and J 5 bases, with 12 bases left between them. As DNA, the CDR3 is TGTGCCAGCAGTTTACAGGGGGGAGGGGAGACCCAGTACTTC. Translating it yields CASSLQGGGETQYF.

This chain uses TRBV20-1 with TRBJ2-7, with 9 bases aligning to TRBD2. V lost 7 bases to trimming and J lost 1 base; unmatched junction nucleotides: 8. The germline CDR1 and CDR2 sequences are DFQATT and SNEGSKA (reference sequence). The CDR3 totals 14 residues. In nucleotides, the CDR3 is TGCAGTGTCAGGCGGACTAGCGATTCCTACGAGCAGTACTTC. Translated: CSVRRTSDSYEQYF.

The table lists this clonotype with a few counts. The chain joins TRBV5-1 to TRBJ2-6; D is ambiguous. CDR1 and CDR2 (germline): SGHRS, YFSETQ. This CDR3 comprises 14 residues. Trimming took 5 bases from V and 0 from J, leaving 6 bases between them. The CDR3 bases are TGCGCCAGCAGATTCTCCTCTGGGGCCAACGTCCTGACTTTC. Its protein is CASRFSSGANVLTF.

In its sample, this clonotype was seen many times. The J gene is TRBJ2-1, the V gene TRBV11-2; TRBD2 matches at 8 bases. The trim removed 5 bases at V and 1 base at J, leaving 1 base unmatched. The CDR3 is made up of 14 amino acids. Germline V gives CDR1 SGHAT, CDR2 FQNNGV. The CDR3 DNA is TGTGCCAGCAGCGTAGCGGGATCCTACAATGAGCAGTTCTTC. Translation: CASSVAGSYNEQFF.

This clonotype was recorded at least ten times. The chain recombines TRBV6-5 with TRBJ2-5; 8 bases map to TRBD1. The ends lost 2 bases at V and 7 bases at J; junction bases unmatched: 9. In germline, CDR1 is MNHEY, CDR2 SVGAGI. This CDR3 has 15 residues. CDR3 in amino acids: CASSYAGQEIGTQYF. DNA of the CDR3: TGTGCCAGCAGTTACGCGGGACAGGAGATTGGGACCCAGTACTTC.

This clonotype was seen a handful of times. The V call is TRBV28, the J call TRBJ2-7; TRBD1 matches at 7 bases. The CDR3 consists of 14 residues. Germline V gene sequence: CDR1 MDHEN, CDR2 SYDVKM. J gave up 8 bases and V 3 bases, and 10 bases lay outside the gene matches. The CDR3 region has the DNA TGTGCCAGCAGTTTTATCGGGACAGATGGCCAGCAGTACTTC. It is translated as CASSFIGTDGQQYF.

This clonotype was observed at least ten times. The chain links TRBV18 to TRBJ2-5; no definite D call. This CDR3 has 13 amino acids. V shed 3 bases and J shed 2 bases, with 7 bases lying between them. The germline CDR1 and CDR2 sequences are KGHSH and LQKENI. CDR3 in DNA: TGTGCCAGCTCACCGGGCAGGCAAGAGACCCAGTACTTC. It is translated as CASSPGRQETQYF.

This clonotype has at least ten counts. CDR3 in amino acids: CASSYPRGSYNEQFF. CDR3 in DNA: TGTGCCAGCAGTTACCCCAGGGGTTCCTACAATGAGCAGTTCTTC. V is TRBV6-2 or TRBV6-3 and J is TRBJ2-1, with D perhaps TRBD1 (6 bases). This CDR3 spans 15 amino acids. Between the trimmed V and J ends, which lost 2 bases and 1 base, there was a span of 9 bases. From germline, CDR1 is MNHEY and CDR2 SVGEGT.

The chain joins TRBV29-1 to TRBJ2-5; D unclear. The ends were cut back, 4 bases at V and 1 base at J, with 10 bases in the middle. The CDR3 length is 13 residues. Germline V lookup: CDR1 SQVTM, CDR2 ANQGSEA. The DNA for the CDR3 is TGCAGCGTTGGAGGAAGCAGCCAAGAGACCCAGTACTTC. This encodes CSVGGSSQETQYF.

There are a few counts of this clonotype. CDR3 amino acids: CASSWTSGGINTGELFF. The CDR3 DNA is TGTGCCAGCAGTTGGACTAGCGGGGGGATTAACACCGGGGAGCTGTTTTTT. The genes are TRBV11-2 and TRBJ2-2, with 14 bases aligning to TRBD2. V dropped 6 bases and J dropped 2; count of bases not matched to a gene: 5. The CDR3 runs to 17 residues. From germline, CDR1 is SGHAT and CDR2 FQNNGV. Full variable domain (outside the CDR3, taken from reference TRBV11-2 and TRBJ2-2): EAGVAQSPRYKIIEKRQSVAFWCNPISGHATLYWYQQILGQGPKLLIQFQNNGVVDDSQLPKDRFSAERLKGVDSTLKIQPAKLEDSAVYLCASSWTSGGINTGELFFGEGSRLTVL.